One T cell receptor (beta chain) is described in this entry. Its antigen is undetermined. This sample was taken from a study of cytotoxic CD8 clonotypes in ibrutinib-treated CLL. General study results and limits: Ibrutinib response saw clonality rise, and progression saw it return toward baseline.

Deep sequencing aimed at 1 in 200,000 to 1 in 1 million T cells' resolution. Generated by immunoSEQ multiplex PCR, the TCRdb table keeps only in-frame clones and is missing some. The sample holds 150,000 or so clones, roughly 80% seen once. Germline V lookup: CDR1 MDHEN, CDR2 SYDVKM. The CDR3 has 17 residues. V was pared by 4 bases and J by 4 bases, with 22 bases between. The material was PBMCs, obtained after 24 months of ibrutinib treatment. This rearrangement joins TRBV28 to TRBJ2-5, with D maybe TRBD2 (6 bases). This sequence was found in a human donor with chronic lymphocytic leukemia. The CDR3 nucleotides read TGTGCCAGCAGTTCCCCCTCCCGGGAGCCACGGGTAGAGACCCAGTACTTC. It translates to CASSSPSREPRVETQYF.